The present TCR beta chain was sequenced within a study of blood T cell repertoires in COVID-19. Clones were sequenced by immunoSEQ multiplex PCR, and TCRdb holds only the in-frame ones, with some missing. This sample carries hundreds of thousands of clones, around 90% of them seen once, and the ten largest clones take around 0.91%. There are 15 residues in the CDR3. With V trimmed by 6 bases and J by 2 bases, 5 bases remained unmatched. CDR1 is MNHEY, CDR2 SVGAGI, per germline. Material for sequencing was peripheral blood. The sequence came from a woman in her thirties or forties who had recovered from COVID-19. This chain joins TRBV6-5 and TRBJ2-7; 12 nucleotides agree with TRBD1. The CDR3 reads CASRGDRGPAYEQYF. Written as DNA, the CDR3 is TGTGCCAGCAGGGGGGACAGGGGGCCGGCCTACGAGCAGTACTTC.